The sequence of this T cell receptor beta chain was determined in a study of shared clonotypes between healthy human individuals. Findings and limits, study-wide: Sampling included only blood; tissue repertoires likely differ.

The assay was carried out at the deep level. This table comes from immunoSEQ multiplex PCR, and its TCRdb copy is limited to in-frame clones, with some not included. The sample consists of 650,000 to 800,000 clones, 92% of them appearing once. In regard to this clone: What it binds is not known.

The CDR3 consists of 11 residues. The V end was cut by 8 bases, the J end by 9 bases, with 11 bases between. Germline-derived CDR1 and CDR2 are MNHEY and SMNVEV (reference sequence). In the naive CD8 group, cells lacked CD45RO and were positively selected for CCR7, so terminally differentiated effector memory CD45RA+ cells were left out. The study drew its donors from healthy HIV-negative adults without recent acute infections or vaccinations. What was sequenced was naive CD8+ T cells sorted from blood. The receptor was isolated from a man under 40 in good health. V is TRBV27 and J is TRBJ1-5; no clear D. The CDR3 protein is CASGKQRPQHF. The CDR3 coding sequence is TGTGCCAGCGGAAAACAGCGGCCCCAGCATTTT.